The clone carrying this T cell receptor beta chain occurred a few times. The RNA input was about 0.5 to 1 ug, and it was reverse transcribed with random hexamers. MiXCR, applied by TCRdb to the immunoSEQ multiplex PCR reads, yields one record per CDR3 protein. The sample has under 200,000 distinct CDR3 sequences; approximately 95% are singletons. Patients with Susac syndrome met diagnostic criteria defined recently for definite or probable disease. V was clipped by 3 bases and J by 10 bases, with 7 bases between them. CDR3 length: 11 residues. CDR1 SGHAT and CDR2 FQDESV come from the germline V gene (reference sequence). This entry belongs to a study of CD8 T cells in Susac syndrome.

The V gene is TRBV11-1, the J gene TRBJ2-1, with D hard to call. This clonotype was sampled from a human donor with Susac syndrome. Material for sequencing was CD8+ T cells from PBMCs. The CDR3 spells CASSLSEEQFF. DNA for the CDR3: TGTGCCAGCAGCTTGTCCGAGGAGCAGTTCTTC.